This record concerns one T cell receptor beta chain sequence. The repertoire was sequenced with immunoSEQ multiplex PCR; TCRdb's copy has only in-frame clones and lacks some. The table includes 2 million to 3 million clones, roughly 93% detected once. Germline-derived CDR1 and CDR2 are SGHTA and FQGTGA. Trimming pared 5 bases from V and 2 bases from J, leaving 8 bases between. The CDR3 is 13 residues long. The data belong to a study of shared clonotypes between healthy human individuals. Sequenced sample: naive CD4+ T cells from PBMCs. Subset defined: CD45RA+ positively selected. The gene calls are TRBV7-3 and TRBJ2-3; D gene uncertain. This sequence originates from a man aged 18 to 29 in good health. Some clones in this sample may be carry-over from other donors' samples. This CDR3 is CASSPDNTDTQYF. The CDR3 DNA sequence: TGTGCCAGCAGCCCAGACAACACAGATACGCAGTATTTT.